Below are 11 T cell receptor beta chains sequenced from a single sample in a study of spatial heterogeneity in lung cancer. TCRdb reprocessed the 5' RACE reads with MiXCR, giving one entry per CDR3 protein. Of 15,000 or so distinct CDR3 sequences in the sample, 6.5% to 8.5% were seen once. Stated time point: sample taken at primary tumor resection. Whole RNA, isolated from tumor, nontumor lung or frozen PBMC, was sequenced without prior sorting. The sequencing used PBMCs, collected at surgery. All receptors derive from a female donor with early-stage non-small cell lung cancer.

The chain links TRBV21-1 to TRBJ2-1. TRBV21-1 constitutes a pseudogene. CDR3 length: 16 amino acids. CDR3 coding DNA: TGTGCCAGCAGCAAAGTTTGGACAGGGCCCTACAATGAGCAGTTCTTC. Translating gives CASSKVWTGPYNEQFF.

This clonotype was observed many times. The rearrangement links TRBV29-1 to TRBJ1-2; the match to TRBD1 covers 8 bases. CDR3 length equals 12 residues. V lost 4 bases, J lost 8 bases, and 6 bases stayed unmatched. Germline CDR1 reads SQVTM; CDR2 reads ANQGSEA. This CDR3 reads CSVVQGARGYTF. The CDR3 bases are TGCAGCGTTGTCCAGGGGGCGAGAGGCTACACCTTC.

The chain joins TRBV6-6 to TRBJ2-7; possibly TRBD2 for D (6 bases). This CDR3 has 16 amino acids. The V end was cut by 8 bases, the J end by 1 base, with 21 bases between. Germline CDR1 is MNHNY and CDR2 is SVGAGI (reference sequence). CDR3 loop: CASSSSWGRGSYEQYF. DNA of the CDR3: TGTGCCAGCTCCTCTTCATGGGGACGGGGGTCCTACGAGCAGTACTTC.

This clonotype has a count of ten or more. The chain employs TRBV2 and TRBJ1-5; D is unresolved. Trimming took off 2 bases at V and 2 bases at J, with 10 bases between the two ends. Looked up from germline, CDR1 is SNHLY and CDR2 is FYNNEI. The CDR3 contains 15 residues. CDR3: CASSESRRGNQPQHF. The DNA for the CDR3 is TGTGCCAGCAGTGAATCTAGAAGGGGCAATCAGCCCCAGCATTTT.

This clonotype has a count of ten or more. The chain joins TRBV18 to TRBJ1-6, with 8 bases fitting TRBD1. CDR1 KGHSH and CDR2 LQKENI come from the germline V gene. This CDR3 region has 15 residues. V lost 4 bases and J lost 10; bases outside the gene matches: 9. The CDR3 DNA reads TGTGCCAGCTCACTTGGACAGGGAGGCGGATCACCCCTCCACTTT. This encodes CASSLGQGGGSPLHF.

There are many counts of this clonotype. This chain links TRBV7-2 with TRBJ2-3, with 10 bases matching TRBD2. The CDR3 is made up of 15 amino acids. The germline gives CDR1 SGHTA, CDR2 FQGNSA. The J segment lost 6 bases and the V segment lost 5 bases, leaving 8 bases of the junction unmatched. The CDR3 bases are TGTGCCAGCAGCCGGACTAGCGGCCGACAGGATACGCAGTATTTT. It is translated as CASSRTSGRQDTQYF.

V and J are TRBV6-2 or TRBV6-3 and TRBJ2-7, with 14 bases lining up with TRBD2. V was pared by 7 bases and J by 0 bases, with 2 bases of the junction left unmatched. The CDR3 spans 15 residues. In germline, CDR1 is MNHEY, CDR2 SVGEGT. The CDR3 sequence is CASTTSGGGSYEQYF. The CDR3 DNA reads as TGTGCCAGCACGACTAGCGGGGGGGGCTCCTACGAGCAGTACTTC.

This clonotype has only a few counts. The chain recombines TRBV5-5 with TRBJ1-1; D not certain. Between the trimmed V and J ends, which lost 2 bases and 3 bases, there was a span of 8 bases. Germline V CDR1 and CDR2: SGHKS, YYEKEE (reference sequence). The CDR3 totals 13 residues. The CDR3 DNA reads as TGTGCCAGCAGCTTAAACGGGGACACTGAAGCTTTCTTT. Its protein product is CASSLNGDTEAFF.

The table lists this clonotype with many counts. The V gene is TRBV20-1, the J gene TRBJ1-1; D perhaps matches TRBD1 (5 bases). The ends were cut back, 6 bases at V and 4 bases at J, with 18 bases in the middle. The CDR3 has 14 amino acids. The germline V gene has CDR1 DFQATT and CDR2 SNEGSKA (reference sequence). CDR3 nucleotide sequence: TGCAGTGCCCCGCCCCTTCTGGGGGGCACTGAAGCTTTCTTT. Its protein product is CSAPPLLGGTEAFF.

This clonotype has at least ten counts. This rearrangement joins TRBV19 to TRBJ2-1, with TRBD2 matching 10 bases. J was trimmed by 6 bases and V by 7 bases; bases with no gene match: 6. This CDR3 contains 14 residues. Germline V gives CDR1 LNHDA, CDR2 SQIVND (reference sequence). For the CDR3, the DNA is TGTGCCAGTATGAGCGGGAGGGCCCCCAATGAGCAGTTCTTC. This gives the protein CASMSGRAPNEQFF.

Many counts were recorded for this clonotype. The CDR3 loop reads CASSKDRPFRDTQYF. The CDR3 bases are TGTGCCAGCAGTAAGGACAGGCCCTTTAGAGATACGCAGTATTTT. This chain uses TRBV6-2 or TRBV6-3 with TRBJ2-3; 7 bases fit TRBD1. Per germline, CDR1 MNHEY and CDR2 SVGEGT. J gave up 5 bases and V 5 bases, and 10 bases lay outside the gene matches. This CDR3 is built from 15 residues.